This TCR beta chain derives from a study of blood T cell repertoires in COVID-19. Study context: The study drew acute and convalescent COVID-19 samples from the United States, Italy and Spain. T cells, B-cell-depleted T cells, or PBMCs provided the cDNA or gDNA that served as material.

Germline V gene sequence: CDR1 SGHNT, CDR2 YYREEE (reference sequence). This CDR3 has 12 residues. With 3 bases clipped from V and 8 bases from J, the junction kept 3 bases outside the gene matches. In the original processing: Estimates of nucleated cell counts were drawn from the amplification of reference gene primers. Here immunoSEQ multiplex PCR was the method, and the copy in TCRdb shows in-frame clones only, minus some. Clonal size and the V and J genes are those of that table, whereas D and trimming came from the DNA. The profile shows over 300,000 clones, 86% of them singletons. The source is a woman aged 45-65 years with acute or convalescent COVID-19. The chain uses TRBV5-4 and TRBJ1-2; TRBD1 matches 8 bases. What was sequenced was peripheral blood. The CDR3 loop is CASSWTGNGYTF. CDR3 DNA sequence: TGTGCCAGCAGCTGGACAGGGAACGGCTACACCTTC.